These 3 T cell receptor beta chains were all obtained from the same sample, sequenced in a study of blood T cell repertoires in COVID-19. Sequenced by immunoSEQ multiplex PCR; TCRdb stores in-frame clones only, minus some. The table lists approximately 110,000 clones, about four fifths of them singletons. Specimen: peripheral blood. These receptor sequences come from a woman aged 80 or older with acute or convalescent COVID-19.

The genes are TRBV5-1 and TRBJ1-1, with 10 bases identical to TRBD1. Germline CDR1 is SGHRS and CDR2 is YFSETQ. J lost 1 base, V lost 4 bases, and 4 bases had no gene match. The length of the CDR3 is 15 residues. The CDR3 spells CASSPGQGTNTEAFF. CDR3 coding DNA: TGCGCCAGCAGCCCGGGACAGGGGACGAACACTGAAGCTTTCTTT.

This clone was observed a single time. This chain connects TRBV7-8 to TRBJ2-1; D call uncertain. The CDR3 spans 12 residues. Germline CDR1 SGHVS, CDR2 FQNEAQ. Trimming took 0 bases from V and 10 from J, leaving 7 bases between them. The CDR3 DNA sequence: TGTGCCAGCAGCTTAGCAAGAGCAGAGCAGTTCTTC. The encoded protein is CASSLARAEQFF.

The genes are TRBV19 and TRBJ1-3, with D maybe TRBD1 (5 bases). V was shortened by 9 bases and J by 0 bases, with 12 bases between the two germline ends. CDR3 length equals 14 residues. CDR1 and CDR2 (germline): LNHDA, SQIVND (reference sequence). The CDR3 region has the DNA TGTGCCAGCACACAGGACCTCTCTGGAAACACCATATATTTT. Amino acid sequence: CASTQDLSGNTIYF.